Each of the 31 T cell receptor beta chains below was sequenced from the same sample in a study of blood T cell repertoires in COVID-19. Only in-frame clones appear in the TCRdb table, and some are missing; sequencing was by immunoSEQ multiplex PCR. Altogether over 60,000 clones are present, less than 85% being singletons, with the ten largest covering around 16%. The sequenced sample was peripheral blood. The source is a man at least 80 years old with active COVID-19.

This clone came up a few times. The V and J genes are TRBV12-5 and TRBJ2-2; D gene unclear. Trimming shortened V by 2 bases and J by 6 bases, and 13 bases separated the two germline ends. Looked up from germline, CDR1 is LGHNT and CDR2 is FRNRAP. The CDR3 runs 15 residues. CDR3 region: CASGLRRHPSGELFF. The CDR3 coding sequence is TGTGCTAGTGGTTTGAGGCGGCACCCCTCCGGGGAGCTGTTTTTT.

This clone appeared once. Here the CDR3 DNA reads TGTGCCAGCAGTGGACAGGGACTAGGAAGCGAGCAGTACTTC. It is translated as CASSGQGLGSEQYF. The rearrangement joins TRBV25-1 to TRBJ2-7; possible D gene TRBD2, 8 bases. Trimming pared 4 bases from V and 6 bases from J, leaving 16 bases between. This CDR3 spans 14 amino acids. Germline assignment: CDR1 MGHDK and CDR2 SYGVNS.

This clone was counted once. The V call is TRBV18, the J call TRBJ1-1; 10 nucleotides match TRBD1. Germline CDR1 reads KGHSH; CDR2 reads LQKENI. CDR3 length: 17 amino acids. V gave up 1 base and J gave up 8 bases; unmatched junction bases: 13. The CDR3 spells CASSPQSLWTGGQEAFF. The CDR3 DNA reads TGTGCCAGCTCACCACAATCACTTTGGACAGGGGGACAAGAAGCTTTCTTT.

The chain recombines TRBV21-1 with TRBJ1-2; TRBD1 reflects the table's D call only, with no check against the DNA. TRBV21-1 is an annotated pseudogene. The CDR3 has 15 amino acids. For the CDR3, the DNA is TGTGCCAGCAGCAAAGGAAGGGGAACTAACTATGGCTACACCTTC. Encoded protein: CASSKGRGTNYGYTF.

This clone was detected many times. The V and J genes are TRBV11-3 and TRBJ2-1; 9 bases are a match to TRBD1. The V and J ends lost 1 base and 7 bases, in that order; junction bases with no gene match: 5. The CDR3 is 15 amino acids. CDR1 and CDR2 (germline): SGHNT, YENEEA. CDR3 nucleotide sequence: TGTGCCAGCAGCTTAGCCCCCGGGACAGGGAATGAGCAGTTCTTC. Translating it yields CASSLAPGTGNEQFF.

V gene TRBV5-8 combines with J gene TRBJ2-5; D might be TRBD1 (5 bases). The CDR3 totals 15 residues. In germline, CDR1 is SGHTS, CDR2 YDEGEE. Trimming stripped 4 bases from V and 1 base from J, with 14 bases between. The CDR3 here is CASSLRASPQETQYF. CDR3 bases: TGTGCCAGCAGCCTCAGGGCCAGTCCCCAAGAGACCCAGTACTTC.

The CDR3 spells CATSSGQGKDEQFF. The CDR3 nucleotides read TGTGCCACCAGTTCGGGACAGGGGAAGGATGAGCAGTTCTTC. The gene calls are TRBV24-1 and TRBJ2-1; 10 bases align to TRBD1. CDR1 and CDR2 (germline): KGHDR, SFDVKD. CDR3 length: 14 amino acids. The V gene end was trimmed by 6 bases and the J gene end by 8 bases; junction bases not matched to a gene: 6.

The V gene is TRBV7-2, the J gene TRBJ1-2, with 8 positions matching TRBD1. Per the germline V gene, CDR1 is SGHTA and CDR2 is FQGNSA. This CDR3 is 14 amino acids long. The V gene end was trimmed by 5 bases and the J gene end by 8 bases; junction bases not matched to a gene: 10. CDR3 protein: CASSHSTGGGGYTF. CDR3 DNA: TGTGCCAGCAGCCATAGTACAGGGGGTGGCGGCTACACCTTC. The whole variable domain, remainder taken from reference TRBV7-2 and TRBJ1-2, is GAGVSQSPSNKVTEKGKDVELRCDPISGHTALYWYRQSLGQGLEFLIYFQGNSAPDKSGLPSDRFSAERTGGSVSTLTIQRTQQEDSAVYLCASSHSTGGGGYTFGSGTRLTVV.

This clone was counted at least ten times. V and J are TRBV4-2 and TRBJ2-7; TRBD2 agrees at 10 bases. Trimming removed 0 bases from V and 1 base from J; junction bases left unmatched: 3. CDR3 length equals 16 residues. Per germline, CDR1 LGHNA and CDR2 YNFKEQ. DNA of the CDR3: TGTGCCAGCAGCCAAGATGGGACTAGCGCGTCCTACGAGCAGTACTTC. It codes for CASSQDGTSASYEQYF.

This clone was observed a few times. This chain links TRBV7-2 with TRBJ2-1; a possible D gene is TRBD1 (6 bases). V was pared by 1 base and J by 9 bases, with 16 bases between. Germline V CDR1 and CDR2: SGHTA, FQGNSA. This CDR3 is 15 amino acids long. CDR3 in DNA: TGTGCCAGCAGCTTAGTTGCAGGGGAAAGTGCTGAGCAGTTCTTC. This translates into CASSLVAGESAEQFF. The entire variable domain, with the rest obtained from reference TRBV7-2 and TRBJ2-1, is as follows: GAGVSQSPSNKVTEKGKDVELRCDPISGHTALYWYRQSLGQGLEFLIYFQGNSAPDKSGLPSDRFSAERTGGSVSTLTIQRTQQEDSAVYLCASSLVAGESAEQFFGPGTRLTVL.

In DNA form, the CDR3 reads TGTGCCAGCAGTTACGACAGGATAGCAGATACGCAGTATTTT. It translates to CASSYDRIADTQYF. The J gene is TRBJ2-3, the V gene TRBV6-2 or TRBV6-3, with D perhaps matching TRBD1 (6 bases). This CDR3 spans 14 amino acids. Germline CDR1 MNHEY, CDR2 SVGEGT. V gave up 2 bases and J gave up 4 bases, with 10 bases separating them.

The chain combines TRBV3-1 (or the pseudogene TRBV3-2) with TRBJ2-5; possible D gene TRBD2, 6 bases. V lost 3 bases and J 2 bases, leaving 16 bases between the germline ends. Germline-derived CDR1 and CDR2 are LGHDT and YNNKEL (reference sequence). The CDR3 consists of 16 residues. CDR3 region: CASSQHGRPSQETQYF. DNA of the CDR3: TGTGCCAGCAGCCAGCACGGGAGACCATCTCAAGAGACCCAGTACTTC.

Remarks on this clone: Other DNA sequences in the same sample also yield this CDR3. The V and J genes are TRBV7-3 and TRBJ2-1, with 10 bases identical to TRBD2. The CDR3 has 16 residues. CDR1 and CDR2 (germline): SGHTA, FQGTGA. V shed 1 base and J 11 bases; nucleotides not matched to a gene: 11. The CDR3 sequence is CASSLMGGASGGQQFF. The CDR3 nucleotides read TGTGCCAGCAGCTTAATGGGTGGGGCTAGCGGGGGACAGCAGTTCTTC.

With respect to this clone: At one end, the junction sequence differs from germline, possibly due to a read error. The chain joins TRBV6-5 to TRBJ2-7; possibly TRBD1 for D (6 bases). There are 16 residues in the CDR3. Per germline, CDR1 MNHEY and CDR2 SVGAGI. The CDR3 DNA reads TGTGCCAGCAATTACGGACAGCCACTGAGCTCCTACGAGCAGTACTTC. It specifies CASNYGQPLSSYEQYF.

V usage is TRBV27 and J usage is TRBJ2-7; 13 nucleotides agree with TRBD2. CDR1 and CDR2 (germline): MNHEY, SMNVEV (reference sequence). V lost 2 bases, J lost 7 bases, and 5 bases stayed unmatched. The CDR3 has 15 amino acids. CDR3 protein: CASSLGLAGVSEQYF. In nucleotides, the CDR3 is TGTGCCAGCAGTTTAGGACTAGCGGGAGTTTCTGAGCAGTACTTC.

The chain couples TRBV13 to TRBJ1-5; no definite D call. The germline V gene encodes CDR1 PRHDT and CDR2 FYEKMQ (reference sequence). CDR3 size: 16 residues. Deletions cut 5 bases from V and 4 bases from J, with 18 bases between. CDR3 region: CASSNGPPGGNQPQHF. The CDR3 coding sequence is TGTGCCAGCAGCAACGGTCCGCCCGGAGGTAATCAGCCCCAGCATTTT.

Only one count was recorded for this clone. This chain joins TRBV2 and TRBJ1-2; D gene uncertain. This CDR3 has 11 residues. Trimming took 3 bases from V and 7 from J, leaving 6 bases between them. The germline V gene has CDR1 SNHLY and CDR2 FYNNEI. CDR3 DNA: TGTGCCAGCAGTGAGAGTTTTGGCTACACCTTC. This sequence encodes CASSESFGYTF.

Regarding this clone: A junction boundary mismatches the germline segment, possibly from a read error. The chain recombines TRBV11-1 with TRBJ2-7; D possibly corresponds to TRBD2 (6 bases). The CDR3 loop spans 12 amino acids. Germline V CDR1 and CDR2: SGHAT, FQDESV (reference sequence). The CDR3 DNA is TGTGCCAGCAGCCCGACGGAGGGGTTTGCCCACTTC. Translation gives CASSPTEGFAHF.

In DNA, the CDR3 is TGTGCCAGCAGCGTATCTATCGGGAGAGGGTACGAGCAGTACTTC. Residues: CASSVSIGRGYEQYF. This chain uses TRBV9 with TRBJ2-7, with D possibly matching TRBD2 (6 bases). The CDR3 consists of 15 residues. Per germline, CDR1 SGDLS and CDR2 YYNGEE. V was pared by 1 base and J by 4 bases, with 15 bases between.

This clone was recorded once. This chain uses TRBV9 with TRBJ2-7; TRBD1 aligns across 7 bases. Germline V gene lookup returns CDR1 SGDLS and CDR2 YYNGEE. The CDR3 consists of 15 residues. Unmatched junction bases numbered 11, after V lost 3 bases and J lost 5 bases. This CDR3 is CASSAEPTGDNEQYF. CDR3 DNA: TGTGCCAGCAGCGCGGAACCTACAGGGGACAACGAGCAGTACTTC.

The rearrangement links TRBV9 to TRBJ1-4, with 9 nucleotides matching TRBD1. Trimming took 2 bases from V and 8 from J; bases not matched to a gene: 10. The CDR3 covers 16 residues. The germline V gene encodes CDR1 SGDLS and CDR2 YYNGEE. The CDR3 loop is CASSVAPGTGLEKLFF. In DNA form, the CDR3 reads TGTGCCAGCAGCGTGGCCCCCGGGACAGGGTTAGAAAAACTGTTTTTT.

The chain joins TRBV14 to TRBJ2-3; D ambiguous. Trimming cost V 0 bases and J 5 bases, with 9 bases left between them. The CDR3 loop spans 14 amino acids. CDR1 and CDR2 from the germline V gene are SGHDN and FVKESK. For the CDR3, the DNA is TGTGCCAGCAGCCAAGATCGTTTGCGAGATACGCAGTATTTT. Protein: CASSQDRLRDTQYF.

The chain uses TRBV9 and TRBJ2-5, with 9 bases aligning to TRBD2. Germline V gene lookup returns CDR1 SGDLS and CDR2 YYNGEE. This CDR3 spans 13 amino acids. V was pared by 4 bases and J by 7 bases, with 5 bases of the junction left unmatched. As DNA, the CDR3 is TGTGCCAGCAGCTCGACAGCGGGGGGGACCCAGTACTTC. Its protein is CASSSTAGGTQYF.

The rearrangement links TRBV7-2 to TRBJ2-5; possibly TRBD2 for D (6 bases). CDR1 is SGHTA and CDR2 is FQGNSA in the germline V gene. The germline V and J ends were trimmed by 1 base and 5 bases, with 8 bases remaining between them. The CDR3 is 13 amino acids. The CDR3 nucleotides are TGTGCCAGCAGCTTAGGAGGGAGGGAGACCCAGTACTTC. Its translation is CASSLGGRETQYF.

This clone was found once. The CDR3 nucleotides are TGTGCCAGCAGCATGGGACTAGCGGGAGGTGCAGATACGCAGTATTTT. This encodes CASSMGLAGGADTQYF. This rearrangement joins TRBV7-2 to TRBJ2-3, with 15 bases identical to TRBD2. V trimming: 5 bases; J trimming: 4 bases; junction bases outside the gene matches: 4. CDR1 SGHTA and CDR2 FQGNSA come from the germline V gene. The CDR3 totals 16 residues.

CDR3 residues: CASSPSGGNTGELFF. The CDR3 DNA reads as TGTGCCAGCAGTCCCAGCGGGGGGAACACCGGGGAGCTGTTTTTT. V gene TRBV27 combines with J gene TRBJ2-2, with 8 bases fitting TRBD2. There are 15 residues in the CDR3. J gave up 1 base and V 5 bases, and 3 bases lay outside the gene matches. Germline V CDR1 and CDR2: MNHEY, SMNVEV (reference sequence).

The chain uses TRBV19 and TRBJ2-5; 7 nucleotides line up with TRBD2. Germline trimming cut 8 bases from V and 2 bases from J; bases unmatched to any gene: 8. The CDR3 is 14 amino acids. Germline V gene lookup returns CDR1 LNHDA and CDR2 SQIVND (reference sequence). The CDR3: CASGSPSGQETQYF. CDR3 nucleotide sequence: TGTGCCAGTGGGTCTCCTAGCGGTCAAGAGACCCAGTACTTC.

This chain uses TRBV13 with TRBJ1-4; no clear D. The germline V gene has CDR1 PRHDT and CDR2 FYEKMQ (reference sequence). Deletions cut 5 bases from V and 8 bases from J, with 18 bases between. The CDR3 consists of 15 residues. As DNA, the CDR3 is TGTGCCAGCAGCCTTACTAGGGCCCAAGGAGAAAAACTGTTTTTT. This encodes CASSLTRAQGEKLFF.

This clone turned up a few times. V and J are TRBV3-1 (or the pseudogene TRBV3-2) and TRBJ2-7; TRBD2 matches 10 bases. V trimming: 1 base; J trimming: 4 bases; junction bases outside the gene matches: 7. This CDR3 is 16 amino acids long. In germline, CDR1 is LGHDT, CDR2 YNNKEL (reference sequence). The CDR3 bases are TGTGCCAGCAGCCAAGTCTCTAGCGGGAGTGGGTACGAGCAGTACTTC. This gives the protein CASSQVSSGSGYEQYF.

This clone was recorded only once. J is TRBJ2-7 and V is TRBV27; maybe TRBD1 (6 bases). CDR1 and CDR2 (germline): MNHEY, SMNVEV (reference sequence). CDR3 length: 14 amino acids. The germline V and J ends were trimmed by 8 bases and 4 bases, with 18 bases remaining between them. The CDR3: CASRLSGATYEQYF. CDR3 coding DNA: TGTGCCAGCCGCTTGTCAGGGGCGACTTACGAGCAGTACTTC.

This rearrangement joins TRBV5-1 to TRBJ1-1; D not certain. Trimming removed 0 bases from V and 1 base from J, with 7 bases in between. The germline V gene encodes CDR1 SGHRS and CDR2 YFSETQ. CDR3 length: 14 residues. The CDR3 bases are TGCGCCAGCAGCTTGGTACTTGGGAACACTGAAGCTTTCTTT. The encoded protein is CASSLVLGNTEAFF.